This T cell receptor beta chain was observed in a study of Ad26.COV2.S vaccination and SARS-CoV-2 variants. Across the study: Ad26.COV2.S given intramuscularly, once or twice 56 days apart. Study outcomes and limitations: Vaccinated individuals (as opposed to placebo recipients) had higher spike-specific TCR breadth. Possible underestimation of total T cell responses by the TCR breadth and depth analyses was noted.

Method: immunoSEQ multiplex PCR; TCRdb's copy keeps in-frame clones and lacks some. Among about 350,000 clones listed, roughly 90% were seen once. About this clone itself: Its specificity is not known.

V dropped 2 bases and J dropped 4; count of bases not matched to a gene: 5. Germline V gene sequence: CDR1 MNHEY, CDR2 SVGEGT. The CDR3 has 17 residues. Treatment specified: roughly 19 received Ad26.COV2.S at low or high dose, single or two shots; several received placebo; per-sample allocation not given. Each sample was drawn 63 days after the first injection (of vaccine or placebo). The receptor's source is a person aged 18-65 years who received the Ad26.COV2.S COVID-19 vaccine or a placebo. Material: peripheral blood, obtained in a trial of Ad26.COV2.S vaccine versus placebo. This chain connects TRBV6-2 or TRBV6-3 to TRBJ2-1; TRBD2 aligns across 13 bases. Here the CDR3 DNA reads TGTGCCAGCAGTTACCGGACTAGCGGGAGAGTTTACAATGAGCAGTTCTTC. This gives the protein CASSYRTSGRVYNEQFF.